This T cell receptor beta chain was sequenced during a study of T cells after yellow fever vaccination (dated by TCRdb to about 2019). For the study in its entirety: The SMART-Seq v4 Ultra Low Input RNA kit was used to prepare libraries from fractions with low cell numbers. To follow T-cell clones before and after primary and booster YFV17D yellow fever vaccination, bulk TCR alpha and beta repertoires were sequenced over time. Blood samples were taken at several timepoints before and after primary and secondary immunization, and bulk PBMC replicates and cell subsets were isolated. Two healthy male donors made up the cohort, one aged 18 to 30 years and the other aged 30 to 39 years.

General findings and caveats noted by the study authors: After the booster, most of the clones that had expanded following primary vaccination were detected again (96% of CD4 and around 90% of CD8), which suggests that memory was broadly maintained. A small share of clonotypes was detected in both CD4 and CD8 compartments, with the overlap likely arising from convergent recombination. FACS-sorted repertoires could contain abundant contaminating clonotypes from the bulk population, so computational filtering was required. The secondary T-cell response was found to be weaker but faster than the primary response, with a peak reached on day 5 rather than on day 15. Because only two donors were included in the study, the extent to which the findings can be generalized is limited.

Taken from cysteine to phenylalanine, the CDR3 has 14 residues. Of the read, only the CDR3 DNA is kept; its 42 bases are in frame from base 1. The CDR1 and CDR2 encoded by the germline V gene (reference sequence) are DFQATT and SNEGSKA. Unmatched junction bases come to 5, with V trimmed by 6 bases and J by 2 bases. TCR cDNA was made using 5'RACE template switching, a step that added a universal primer site and unique molecular identifiers. cDNA synthesis was primed from both the TCR alpha and TCR beta constant segments. Library amplification involved two PCR steps, and the second step added sample barcodes and sequencing adapters. Sequencing of the libraries was done on either Illumina HiSeq 2500 (2x100 bp) or NovaSeq (2x150 bp). As for the original processing: Demultiplexing of reads and collapsing into UMI consensus sequences were performed with MIGEC, and V(D)J alignment was carried out with MiXCR. Clonotypes responding to the vaccine were identified with edgeR on replicate PBMC samples, with the criteria of FDR below 0.01 and a log2 fold change above 5 up to day 15. Each bulk clonotype received a CD4 or CD8 identity based on whether the sequenced CD4 or CD8 repertoire contained that clonotype at higher abundance. The public reads were quality trimmed at Q25 with fastp and then assembled into clones with MiXCR by TCRdb, keeping productive beta chains. Rows matching on CDR3 protein sequence are summarized as one entry with the most common DNA and genes. The V and J calls reflect TCRdb's pipeline rather than the authors' work. The sample table holds around 230,000 distinct CDR3 sequences, of which less than 7.5% were seen once. The top ten clonotypes cover approximately 0.99% of the sample.

This clonotype was picked up many times. The target of this receptor is not known. No much larger clone exists at a distance of one base, and base qualities are not known. In the paper's terms, the treatment or condition label means: live attenuated yellow fever vaccine strain. PBMCs were isolated from peripheral blood using a standard Ficoll-Paque protocol. Dynabeads CD4 and CD8 positive selection kits were used to isolate CD4 and CD8 T-cell fractions. RNA was extracted with TriZol from bulk PBMCs, CD4 and CD8 fractions, and dextramer-positive and dextramer-negative fractions. The rearrangement combines TRBV20-1 with TRBJ2-2; 8 of the junction bases match TRBD1. The receptor's source is a man aged 30 to 45 who received the YFV17D yellow fever vaccine. Specimen: CD4+ T cells sorted from PBMCs, collected on the day of the yellow fever booster vaccination. CDR3 loop: CSARGQANTGELFF. The sequenced DNA is TGCAGTGCGCGGGGACAGGCCAACACCGGGGAGCTGTTTTTT.